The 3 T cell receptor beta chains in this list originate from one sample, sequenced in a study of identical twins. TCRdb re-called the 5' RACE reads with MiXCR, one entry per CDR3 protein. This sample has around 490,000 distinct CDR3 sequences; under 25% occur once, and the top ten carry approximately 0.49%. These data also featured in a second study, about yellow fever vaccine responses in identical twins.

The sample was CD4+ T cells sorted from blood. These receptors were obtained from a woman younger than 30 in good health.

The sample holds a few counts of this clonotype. The CDR3 DNA reads as TGCGCCAGCATGCCGTCCGGGACAGTTAAAGAGACCCAGTACTTC. It encodes CASMPSGTVKETQYF. This chain joins TRBV5-1 and TRBJ2-5; 7 bases line up with TRBD1. The trim removed 6 bases at V and 3 bases at J, leaving 11 bases unmatched. The CDR3 totals 15 residues. The V gene's germline CDR1 is SGHRS and CDR2 YFSETQ.

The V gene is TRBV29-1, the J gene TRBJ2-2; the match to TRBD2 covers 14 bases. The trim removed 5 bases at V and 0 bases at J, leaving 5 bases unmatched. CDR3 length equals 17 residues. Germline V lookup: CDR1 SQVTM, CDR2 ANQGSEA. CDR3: CSVSGLAGGTNTGELFF. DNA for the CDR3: TGCAGCGTTTCCGGACTAGCGGGAGGAACGAACACCGGGGAGCTGTTTTTT.

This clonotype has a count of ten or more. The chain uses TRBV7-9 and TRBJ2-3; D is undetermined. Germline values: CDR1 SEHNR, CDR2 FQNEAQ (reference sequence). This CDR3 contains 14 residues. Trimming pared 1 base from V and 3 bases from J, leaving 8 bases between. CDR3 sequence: CASSLGPATDTQYF. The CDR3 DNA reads TGTGCCAGCAGCTTAGGCCCAGCAACAGATACGCAGTATTTT.